Sequencing of this T cell receptor (beta chain) was carried out in a study of blood T cell repertoires in COVID-19. Across the whole study: Sites in the United States, Italy and Spain provided acute and convalescent COVID-19 samples. PBMCs, B-cell-depleted T cells, or T cells provided the cDNA or gDNA that made up the material.

In the authors' workflow: The authors estimated nucleated cell counts from reference gene primer amplification. Libraries were prepared by immunoSEQ multiplex PCR; TCRdb keeps only in-frame clonotypes and omits some of them. V and J calls and clone size are as listed in that table; D and trimming were resolved from the DNA. Counted here are about 360,000 clones, roughly 77% occurring once; the ten biggest clones make up around 1.1%. This clone was counted ten times or more. The CDR3 loop spans 16 amino acids. V was trimmed by 5 bases and J by 0 bases, leaving 17 bases between them. Germline V gene sequence: CDR1 SGHAT, CDR2 FQNNGV.

Sequenced sample: peripheral blood. This chain uses TRBV11-2 with TRBJ2-7; TRBD2 might be the D (6 bases). The TCR comes from a human donor with acute or convalescent COVID-19. The donor label of this sample is uncertain. The DNA of the CDR3 is TGTGCCAGCAGCCCTCAAAATAGCGGTAGCTCCTACGAGCAGTACTTC. Residues: CASSPQNSGSSYEQYF.